The 2 T cell receptor beta chains listed next were all sequenced from one sample in a study of sequential checkpoint blockade in melanoma. The method was immunoSEQ multiplex PCR; TCRdb's version includes in-frame clones alone and lacks a portion of them. Of 35,000 to 50,000 clones listed, roughly 88% are singletons. Treatment here: randomized to nivolumab then ipilimumab (arm A) or the reverse (arm B). The specimen was CD8+ T cells sorted from blood (inferred from file names), collected from a patient given nivolumab and ipilimumab in sequence. The receptors were sampled from a human donor with melanoma.

V and J are TRBV4-1 and TRBJ2-3; tentatively, D is TRBD2 (6 bases). The V gene's germline CDR1 is MGHRA and CDR2 YSYEKL. CDR3 length: 15 amino acids. Trimming cost V 2 bases and J 2 bases, with 11 bases left between them. CDR3 amino acids: CASSQYVADTDTQYF. CDR3 in DNA: TGCGCCAGCAGCCAATACGTAGCGGACACAGATACGCAGTATTTT.

The chain couples TRBV7-3 to TRBJ2-1, with TRBD1 matching 8 bases. J lost 9 bases, V lost 8 bases, and 3 bases had no gene match. The CDR3 is 11 amino acids. The germline gives CDR1 SGHTA, CDR2 FQGTGA. CDR3 nucleotides: TGTGCCAGCGGACAGGGTAGTGAGCAGTTCTTC. Its translation is CASGQGSEQFF.